The 25 T cell receptor beta chains below all came from one sample that was sequenced in a study of shared clonotypes between healthy human individuals. Measured with immunoSEQ multiplex PCR; TCRdb has only the in-frame clones, and not every one. The profile shows roughly 1 million clones, roughly 70% of them singletons. Input material: memory CD4+ T cells sorted from blood. Subset meaning: CD45RA-negative fraction. Receptors originate from a man aged 18 to 29 in good health.

Turning to this clone: Other nucleotide sequences from this sample produce the same CDR3. The chain employs TRBV18 and TRBJ2-3; possible D gene TRBD1, 5 bases. V was pared by 3 bases and J by 1 base, with 5 bases between. Germline V gives CDR1 KGHSH, CDR2 LQKENI. The CDR3 length is 13 residues. The CDR3 spells CASSPTGTDTQYF. The CDR3 DNA follows: TGTGCCAGCTCACCGACAGGCACAGATACGCAGTATTTT.

This clone has a single count. V is TRBV5-6 and J is TRBJ2-7, with TRBD2 identical over 9 bases. Germline CDR1 reads SGHDT; CDR2 reads YYEEEE. The V segment lost 1 base and the J segment 5 bases; nucleotides outside the gene matches: 4. The CDR3 totals 14 residues. CDR3 sequence reads: CASSLPSGAHEQYF. The CDR3 DNA reads as TGTGCCAGCAGCTTGCCTAGCGGGGCCCACGAGCAGTACTTC.

V gene TRBV14 combines with J gene TRBJ2-7; D possibly corresponds to TRBD2 (6 bases). CDR1 is SGHDN, CDR2 FVKESK, per germline. Trimming removed 4 bases from V and 2 bases from J, with 9 bases in between. The CDR3 runs to 13 residues. Here the CDR3 reads CASSLSGPYEQYF. The DNA of the CDR3 is TGTGCCAGCAGCCTAAGCGGGCCCTACGAGCAGTACTTC.

The V gene is TRBV6-1, the J gene TRBJ1-4; D is ambiguous. The V end was cut by 7 bases, the J end by 7 bases, with 16 bases between. CDR1 is MNHNS and CDR2 is SASEGT in the germline V gene. The length of the CDR3 is 14 residues. CDR3: CASTPWEKSEKLFF. As DNA, the CDR3 is TGTGCCAGCACCCCGTGGGAGAAGAGTGAAAAACTGTTTTTT.

The chain couples TRBV2 to TRBJ2-3; 7 nucleotides align to TRBD2. Germline V gives CDR1 SNHLY, CDR2 FYNNEI. This CDR3 comprises 13 residues. V lost 7 bases, J lost 3 bases, and 4 bases stayed unmatched. CDR3 in amino acids: CASNQRGTDTQYF. As DNA, the CDR3 is TGTGCCAGCAACCAGCGGGGTACAGATACGCAGTATTTT.

The sample holds one count of this clone. This sequence joins TRBV19 and TRBJ2-3; TRBD2 matches at 10 bases. The V gene's germline CDR1 is LNHDA and CDR2 SQIVND (reference sequence). The CDR3 runs 16 residues. V lost 0 bases and J lost 4; bases outside the gene matches: 4. CDR3 protein: CASSIEESGGADTQYF. CDR3 DNA sequence: TGTGCCAGTAGTATAGAAGAAAGCGGGGGGGCAGATACGCAGTATTTT.

This clone was seen a single time. The chain combines TRBV6-4 with TRBJ2-5, with a tentative D call TRBD2 (5 bases). V lost 9 bases, J lost 3 bases, and 20 bases lay in between. The germline V gene encodes CDR1 MRHNA and CDR2 SNTAGT. The CDR3 runs 15 residues. CDR3 nucleotide sequence: TGTGCCAGTCCGCCCCTGGACCCGCGGGAAGAGACCCAGTACTTC. It specifies CASPPLDPREETQYF.

The chain joins TRBV18 to TRBJ2-5, with TRBD2 matching 7 bases. Germline CDR1 is KGHSH and CDR2 is LQKENI. This CDR3 has 13 amino acids. V shed 5 bases and J 5 bases; nucleotides not matched to a gene: 5. The CDR3 protein is CASSMTSQETQYF. The CDR3 coding sequence is TGTGCCAGCTCAATGACTAGCCAGGAGACCCAGTACTTC.

This clone has ten or more counts. The chain carries TRBV5-8 and TRBJ1-3; D gene ambiguous. The V and J ends lost 1 base and 2 bases respectively, with 16 bases between them. CDR1 and CDR2 (germline): SGHTS, YDEGEE. CDR3 size: 17 residues. CDR3 protein: CASSLPGVGWTGNTIYF. For the CDR3, the DNA is TGTGCCAGCAGCTTGCCCGGGGTGGGCTGGACTGGAAACACCATATATTTT.

Concerning this clone itself: The identical CDR3 is also encoded by other nucleotide sequences in the sample. The chain has TRBV18 and TRBJ1-1; D is unclear. The CDR3 runs to 14 residues. CDR1 and CDR2 (germline): KGHSH, LQKENI. The V end lost 2 bases, the J end lost 1 base, and 8 bases lay between the germline ends. DNA of the CDR3: TGTGCCAGCTCACCAAATCGTGGGAACACTGAAGCTTTCTTT. Protein: CASSPNRGNTEAFF.

The chain has TRBV4-1 and TRBJ1-2; 10 nucleotides align to TRBD1. Germline values: CDR1 MGHRA, CDR2 YSYEKL. With 4 bases clipped from V and 3 bases from J, the junction kept 11 bases outside the gene matches. This CDR3 has 17 residues. CDR3 residues: CASSPTLDRGDDYGYTF. The CDR3 DNA reads as TGCGCCAGCAGCCCCACGCTGGACAGGGGGGATGACTATGGCTACACCTTC.

The chain carries TRBV30 and TRBJ2-5; D is possibly TRBD2 (7 bases). CDR1 GTSNPN and CDR2 SVGIG come from the germline V gene (reference sequence). The CDR3 covers 14 residues. Trimming took 4 bases from V and 3 from J, leaving 15 bases between them. In DNA, the CDR3 is TGTGCCTGGAACCGGGGGGCAAGGGAAGAGACCCAGTACTTC. The encoded protein is CAWNRGAREETQYF. Based on the CDR3 plus reference TRBV30 and TRBJ2-5, the full variable domain is SQTIHQWPATLVQPVGSPLSLECTVEGTSNPNLYWYRQAAGRGLQLLFYSVGIGQISSEVPQNLSASRPQDRQFILSSKKLLLSDSGFYLCAWNRGAREETQYFGPGTRLLVL.

At least ten counts were recorded for this clone. The V call is TRBV9, the J call TRBJ2-5; 12 bases map to TRBD2. The CDR3 has 16 amino acids. V dropped 0 bases and J dropped 4; count of bases not matched to a gene: 4. Germline-derived CDR1 and CDR2 are SGDLS and YYNGEE. The CDR3 DNA follows: TGTGCCAGCAGCGTAGGTGCTAGCGGGGGGGTAGAGACCCAGTACTTC. Its protein is CASSVGASGGVETQYF. The full variable domain, its missing parts supplied by reference TRBV9 and TRBJ2-5, is DSGVTQTPKHLITATGQRVTLRCSPRSGDLSVYWYQQSLDQGLQFLIQYYNGEERAKGNILERFSAQQFPDLHSELNLSSLELGDSALYFCASSVGASGGVETQYFGPGTRLLVL.

As to this clone: This sample includes further DNA sequences coding for the same CDR3. This chain connects TRBV5-1 to TRBJ2-7; 11 positions match TRBD1. The V and J ends lost 4 bases and 4 bases, in that order; junction bases with no gene match: 1. CDR1 is SGHRS, CDR2 YFSETQ, per germline. The CDR3 sequence is 13 residues long. In DNA form, the CDR3 reads TGCGCCAGCAGCGGGACAGGGGGTTACGAGCAGTACTTC. Translation: CASSGTGGYEQYF.

Of note for this clone: A junction end diverges from the germline sequence, so it may reflect a read error. The genes are TRBV11-3 and TRBJ2-1, with 14 bases matching TRBD2. The CDR3 contains 15 residues. Germline CDR1 reads SGHNT; CDR2 reads YENEEA. The CDR3 DNA follows: TGTGCCAGCAGCTTAGGGGGGGGACTAGCGGGAGTGCCCCTCTTC. This translates into CASSLGGGLAGVPLF.

The V gene is TRBV28, the J gene TRBJ2-5; D assignment may be TRBD1 or TRBD2 (5 bases each). V was cut by 10 bases and J by 1 base, with 37 bases left in between. This CDR3 region has 21 residues. Germline-derived CDR1 and CDR2 are MDHEN and SYDVKM. The CDR3 sequence is CATRSYIGVKRELGAQETQYF. The CDR3 region has the DNA TGTGCCACCAGGAGCTACATAGGGGTGAAGAGGGAACTTGGGGCCCAAGAGACCCAGTACTTC. Full variable domain (missing parts from reference TRBV28 and TRBJ2-5): DVKVTQSSRYLVKRTGEKVFLECVQDMDHENMFWYRQDPGLGLRLIYFSYDVKMKEKGDIPEGYSVSREKKERFSLILESASTNQTSMYLCATRSYIGVKRELGAQETQYFGPGTRLLVL.

The chain links TRBV21-1 to TRBJ2-7; the D call in the table, TRBD1, was not verified against the DNA. TRBV21-1 is an annotated pseudogene. The CDR3 extends over 18 amino acids. The CDR3 protein is CASSAPRDRVRPRLEQYF. The CDR3 DNA reads as TGTGCCAGCAGCGCCCCCCGGGACAGGGTCCGTCCCCGGCTCGAGCAGTACTTC.

V and J are TRBV14 and TRBJ2-7; 7 bases fit TRBD1. V lost 2 bases to trimming and J lost 6 bases; unmatched junction nucleotides: 10. Per the germline V gene, CDR1 is SGHDN and CDR2 is FVKESK. CDR3 size: 15 residues. The DNA of the CDR3 is TGTGCCAGCAGCCAATCCGGGACAGTTCCCTCCGAGCAGTACTTC. This sequence encodes CASSQSGTVPSEQYF.

V and J are TRBV5-1 and TRBJ2-3; 7 nucleotides agree with TRBD1. This CDR3 has 15 amino acids. From germline, CDR1 is SGHRS and CDR2 YFSETQ. V was clipped by 5 bases and J by 4 bases; unmatched bases: 10. The CDR3 is CASSNSGTVADTQYF. The CDR3 bases are TGCGCCAGCAGTAACTCCGGGACAGTGGCAGATACGCAGTATTTT.

The genes are TRBV10-2 and TRBJ2-7; TRBD1 matches 7 bases. V shed 6 bases, J shed 0 bases, and the junction held 5 bases outside the gene matches. This CDR3 is 14 amino acids long. From germline, CDR1 is WSHSY and CDR2 SAAADI. The CDR3 sequence: CASRETGRSYEQYF. The CDR3 DNA reads as TGCGCCAGCAGGGAGACAGGGCGCTCCTACGAGCAGTACTTC.

This clone appeared a few times. In nucleotides, the CDR3 is TGTGCCAGCAGCGCGGACAGGGGGCGCGAGGGTCAGCCCCAGCATTTT. This codes for CASSADRGREGQPQHF. The V and J genes are TRBV5-6 and TRBJ1-5; TRBD1 matches at 11 bases. Trimming removed 4 bases from V and 6 bases from J; junction bases left unmatched: 9. CDR1 and CDR2 (germline): SGHDT, YYEEEE. The CDR3 has 16 residues.

This clone was counted at least ten times. At the DNA level, this CDR3 is encoded by other sequences in the same sample as well. This rearrangement joins TRBV4-1 to TRBJ1-6; D is unclear. The germline V gene has CDR1 MGHRA and CDR2 YSYEKL. Trimming took off 0 bases at V and 6 bases at J, with 3 bases between the two ends. The CDR3 extends over 13 amino acids. The CDR3 coding sequence is TGCGCCAGCAGCCAAGACCCTAATTCACCCCTCCACTTT. It codes for CASSQDPNSPLHF.

J is TRBJ2-7 and V is TRBV5-1; no clear D. CDR3 length equals 13 residues. Germline V lookup: CDR1 SGHRS, CDR2 YFSETQ. The V and J ends lost 1 base and 3 bases respectively, with 8 bases between them. The CDR3 nucleotides are TGCGCCAGCAGCTTGACACAGTACTACGAGCAGTACTTC. Its translation: CASSLTQYYEQYF. Based on the CDR3 plus reference TRBV5-1 and TRBJ2-7, the full variable domain is KAGVTQTPRYLIKTRGQQVTLSCSPISGHRSVSWYQQTPGQGLQFLFEYFSETQRNKGNFPGRFSGRQFSNSRSEMNVSTLELGDSALYLCASSLTQYYEQYFGPGTRLTVT.

This clone has just a few counts. The rearrangement joins TRBV11-2 to TRBJ2-7; 12 bases agree with TRBD2. Germline loops: CDR1 SGHAT, CDR2 FQNNGV. CDR3 length: 17 amino acids. With V trimmed by 1 base and J by 5 bases, 9 bases remained unmatched. The CDR3 region is CASSLVLAGGPGDEQYF. The DNA of the CDR3 is TGTGCCAGCAGCTTAGTCCTAGCGGGGGGGCCAGGCGACGAGCAGTACTTC.

With respect to this clone: The sample has other DNA sequences that encode this CDR3 too. The chain recombines TRBV5-1 with TRBJ1-5; D remains unclear. V lost 2 bases, J lost 3 bases, and 9 bases lay in between. Germline CDR1 and CDR2: SGHRS and YFSETQ. This CDR3 region has 14 residues. The CDR3 region is CASSLDGDNQPQHF. CDR3 sequence (DNA): TGCGCCAGCAGCTTAGACGGGGACAATCAGCCCCAGCATTTT.